One TCR beta chain is described in this entry. The antigen this receptor binds is unknown. No much larger clone exists at a distance of one base, and base qualities are not known. Using the deep immunoSEQ assay, TCR CDR3 regions were amplified from genomic DNA by multiplex PCR. Extracted genomic DNA from each cell subset was distributed evenly across all wells of several immunoSEQ 96-well plates, and each plate was treated as a replicate. For sorted subsets, each replicate PCR was loaded with around 200 ng genomic DNA, equivalent to some 31,000 T cell genomes. Purified libraries were measured with a Qubit 3.0 fluorometer, size-checked on a Bioanalyzer 2100, and measured again with the KAPA Library Quantification kit. Every immunoSEQ 96-well plate was sequenced on a separate single-read 150-cycle Illumina NextSeq 550 flow cell. As for how the authors treated the data: Because the immunoSEQ output included only junctional sequences and no quality scores, the filtering could not be the same as the filtering used for full-length reads. To assign V/J genes and CDR3, sequences were annotated against IMGT germline references using PyIR, a Python wrapper for IgBLAST v1.9. Reads were filtered out if the reads had weak V/J assignments (E-value above 1e-6), no CDR3, stop codons, out-of-frame junctions, or ambiguous translated residues. A V3J clonotype was defined by an identical inferred V gene, J gene, and CDR3 amino acid sequence. Percentage overlap between repertoires was computed as shared unique clonotypes divided by the size of the smaller repertoire. Repertoire richness was assessed with RTK rarefaction, the Chao1 estimator, and Recon v2.1 estimates of unobserved clonotypes. For all TCRbeta clonotypes obtained by the gDNA method from a few donors, generation probabilities were computed with OLGA. As stored in TCRdb, this immuneACCESS dataset retains in-frame rearrangements with V and J assigned. A fraction of the clones does not appear; measured against another copy, unresolved V genes explain less than half of the discrepancy, and the remainder lacks a known reason. V and J calls and clone size are given by that table; D and trimming were obtained from the DNA. Present in this sample are about 2 million clones, 90% to 95% of which were seen just once. The ten most abundant clones make up roughly 0.13% of the sample.

This record belongs to a study of shared clonotypes between healthy human individuals (dated by TCRdb to between 2020 and 2021). As for the study more broadly: The cohort included a few men and two women between 18 and 49 years of age. For each donor, three plates each were used for CD4 naive and CD4 memory, two plates were used for CD8 naive, and one plate was used for CD8 memory. To estimate repertoire size and how much clonotypes are shared between individuals, the study performed deep sequencing of blood TCR repertoires from roughly five healthy adults. Different laboratories and diverse techniques were used to prepare libraries and sequence TCR repertoires, to increase sequencing depth and limit assay-specific biases. Leukapheresis yielded between about 0.85 and 9.5 billion PBMCs per donor.

Paper-wide results and their limitations: Pairwise subsampling indicated that sequencing depth was expected to affect the degree of clonotype sharing among donors. Naive subsets generally had larger estimated clonotype richness than memory subsets did. Higher generation probabilities were observed for clonotypes shared by all four sorted-subset donors than for non-shared clonotypes. Because the study included only a small number of donors, the genetic and exposure-history diversity represented was limited. Rarefaction of sorted-subset datasets indicated incomplete sequencing despite the large sequencing depth. Sharing across four donors was observed for approximately 5% of naive CD4, less than 4% of naive CD8, roughly 2.4% of memory CD4, and about 0.39% of memory CD8 clonotypes. Sampling was restricted to blood, and TCR repertoires in tissue are likely to differ from TCR repertoires in blood.

Donors were healthy HIV-negative adults with no recently reported acute infections or vaccinations. Every donor was a Caucasian adult living in Nashville, Tennessee, USA. CD4+ T cells were enriched through magnetic negative selection, after which naive cells were positively selected on CD45RA and the remaining negative fraction served as the memory subset. After blood collection by leukapheresis, PBMCs were isolated using Ficoll-Histopaque density gradient centrifugation and then cryopreserved in the vapor phase of liquid nitrogen. Analytical flow cytometry was used to check the purity and quantity of each magnetically sorted T cell population. Each sorted fraction had its genomic DNA isolated and then quantified by UV absorbance on a Nanodrop 2000c. The clonotype comes from a man in his late teens or twenties in good health. The sample was naive CD4+ T cells sorted from blood. The cell subset or site label on this specimen signifies: CD45RA+ positively selected.

The bases read TGTGCCAGCAGCGCGGGACACTCCTATAATTCACCCCTCCACTTT. It specifies CASSAGHSYNSPLHF. The sequence is built from TRBV11-2 and TRBJ1-6, and TRBD1 may be the D gene, going by 6 matching bases. V sheds 5 bases and J sheds 0 bases, leaving 8 bases between their ends. Spanning cysteine to phenylalanine, the CDR3 consists of 15 amino acids. Of all the DNA, just the CDR3 is kept, 45 bases in frame from base 1. The germline V gene gives CDR1 as SGHAT and CDR2 as FQNNGV.